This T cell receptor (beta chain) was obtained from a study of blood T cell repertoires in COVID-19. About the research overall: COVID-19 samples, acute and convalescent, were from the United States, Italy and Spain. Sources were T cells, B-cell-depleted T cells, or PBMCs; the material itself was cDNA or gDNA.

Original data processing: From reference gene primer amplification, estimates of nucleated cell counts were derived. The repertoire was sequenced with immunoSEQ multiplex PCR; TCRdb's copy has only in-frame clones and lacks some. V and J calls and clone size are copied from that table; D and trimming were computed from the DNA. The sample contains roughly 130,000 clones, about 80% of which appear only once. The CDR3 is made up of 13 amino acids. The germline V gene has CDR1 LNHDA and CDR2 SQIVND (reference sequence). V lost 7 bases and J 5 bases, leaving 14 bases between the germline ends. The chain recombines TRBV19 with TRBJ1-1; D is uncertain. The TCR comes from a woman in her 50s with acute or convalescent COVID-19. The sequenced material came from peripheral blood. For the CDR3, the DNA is TGTGCCAGTACCAAAACCCCAGTTACTGAAGCTTTCTTT. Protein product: CASTKTPVTEAFF.